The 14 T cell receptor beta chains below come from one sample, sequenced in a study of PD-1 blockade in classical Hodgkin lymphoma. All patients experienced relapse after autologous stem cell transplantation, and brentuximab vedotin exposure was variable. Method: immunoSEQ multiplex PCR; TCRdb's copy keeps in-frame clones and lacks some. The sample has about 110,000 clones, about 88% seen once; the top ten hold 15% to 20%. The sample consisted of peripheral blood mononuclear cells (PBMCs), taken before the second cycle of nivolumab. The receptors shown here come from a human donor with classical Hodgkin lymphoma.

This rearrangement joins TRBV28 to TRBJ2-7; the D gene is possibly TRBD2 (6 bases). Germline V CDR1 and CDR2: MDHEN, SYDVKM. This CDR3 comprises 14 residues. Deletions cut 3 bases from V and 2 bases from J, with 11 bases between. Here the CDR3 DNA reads TGTGCCAGCAGTTTTGGCCGGGAGCCCTACGAGCAGTACTTC. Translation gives CASSFGREPYEQYF.

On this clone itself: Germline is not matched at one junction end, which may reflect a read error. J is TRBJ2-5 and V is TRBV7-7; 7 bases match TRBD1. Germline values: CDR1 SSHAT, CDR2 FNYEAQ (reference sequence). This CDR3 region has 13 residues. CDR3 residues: CASSPSGGETQYF. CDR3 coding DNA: TGTGCTAGCAGCCCTTCAGGGGGAGAGACCCAGTACTTC. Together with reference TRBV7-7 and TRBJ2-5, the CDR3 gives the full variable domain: GAGVSQSPRYKVTKRGQDVTLRCDPISSHATLYWYQQALGQGPEFLTYFNYEAQPDKSGLPSDRFSAERPEGSISTLTIQRTEQRDSAMYRCASSPSGGETQYFGPGTRLLVL.

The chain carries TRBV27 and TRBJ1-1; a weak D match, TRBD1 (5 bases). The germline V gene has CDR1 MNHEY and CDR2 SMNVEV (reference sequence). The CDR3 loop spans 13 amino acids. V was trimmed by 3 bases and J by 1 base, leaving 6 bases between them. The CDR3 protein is CASSLGENTEAFF. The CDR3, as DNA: TGTGCCAGCAGTTTGGGGGAGAACACTGAAGCTTTCTTT.

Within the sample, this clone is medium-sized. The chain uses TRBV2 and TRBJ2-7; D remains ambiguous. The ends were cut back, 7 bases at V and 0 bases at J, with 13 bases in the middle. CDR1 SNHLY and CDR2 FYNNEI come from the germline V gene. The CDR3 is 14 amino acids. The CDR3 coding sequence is TGTGCCAGCAAGGCCACGGTGACCTCCTACGAGCAGTACTTC. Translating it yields CASKATVTSYEQYF.

The CDR3 reads CASSVGGRLGTEAFF. The CDR3 bases are TGTGCCAGCAGCGTGGGGGGGCGGTTGGGCACTGAAGCTTTCTTT. The chain recombines TRBV9 with TRBJ1-1; possibly TRBD1 for D (6 bases). V lost 2 bases to trimming and J lost 4 bases, with 15 bases between them. Germline lookup yields CDR1 SGDLS and CDR2 YYNGEE. The CDR3 is 15 amino acids.

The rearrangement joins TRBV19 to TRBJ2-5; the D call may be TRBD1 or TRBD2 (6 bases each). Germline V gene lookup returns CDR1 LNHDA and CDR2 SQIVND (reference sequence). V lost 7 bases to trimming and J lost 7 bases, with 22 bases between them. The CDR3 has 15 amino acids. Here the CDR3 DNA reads TGTGCCAGTACCGGGGGAGGCCGGGGGCGGGGGACCCAGTACTTC. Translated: CASTGGGRGRGTQYF.

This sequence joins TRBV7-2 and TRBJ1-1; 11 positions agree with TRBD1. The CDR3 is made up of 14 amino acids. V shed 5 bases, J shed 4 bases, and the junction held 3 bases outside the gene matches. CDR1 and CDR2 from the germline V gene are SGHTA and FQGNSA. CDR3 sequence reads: CASSVGQGATEAFF. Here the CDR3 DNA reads TGTGCCAGCAGCGTCGGACAGGGGGCCACTGAAGCTTTCTTT.

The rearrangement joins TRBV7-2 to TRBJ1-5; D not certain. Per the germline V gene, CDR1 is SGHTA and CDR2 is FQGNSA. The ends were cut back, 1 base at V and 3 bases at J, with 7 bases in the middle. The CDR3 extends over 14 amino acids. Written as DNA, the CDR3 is TGTGCCAGCAGCTTAGACAGTCTCAATCAGCCCCAGCATTTT. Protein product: CASSLDSLNQPQHF.

The CDR3 protein is CASRLSGLFEAFF. As DNA, the CDR3 is TGTGCCAGCCGCTTGTCGGGCCTATTCGAAGCTTTCTTT. The chain recombines TRBV27 with TRBJ1-1, with D hard to call. The germline V and J ends were trimmed by 8 bases and 8 bases, with 18 bases remaining between them. This CDR3 contains 13 residues. CDR1 is MNHEY and CDR2 is SMNVEV in the germline V gene (reference sequence).

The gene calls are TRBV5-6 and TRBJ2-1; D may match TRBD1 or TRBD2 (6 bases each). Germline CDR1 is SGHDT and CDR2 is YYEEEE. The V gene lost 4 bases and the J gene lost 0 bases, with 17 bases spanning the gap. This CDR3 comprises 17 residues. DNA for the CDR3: TGTGCCAGCAGCCGGAGGGGGATGGCCTACTCCTACAATGAGCAGTTCTTC. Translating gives CASSRRGMAYSYNEQFF.

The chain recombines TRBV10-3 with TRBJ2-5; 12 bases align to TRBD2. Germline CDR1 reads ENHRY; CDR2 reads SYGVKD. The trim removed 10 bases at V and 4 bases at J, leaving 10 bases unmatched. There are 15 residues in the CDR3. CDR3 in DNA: TGTGCCACCGAGAGAGGACTAGCGGGGATAGAGACCCAGTACTTC. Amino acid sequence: CATERGLAGIETQYF.

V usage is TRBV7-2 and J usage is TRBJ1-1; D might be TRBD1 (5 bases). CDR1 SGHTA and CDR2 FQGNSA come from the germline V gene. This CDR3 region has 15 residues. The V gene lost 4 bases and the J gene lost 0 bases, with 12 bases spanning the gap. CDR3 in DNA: TGTGCCAGCAGCTCCCGAGGAGGGGTGAACACTGAAGCTTTCTTT. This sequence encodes CASSSRGGVNTEAFF. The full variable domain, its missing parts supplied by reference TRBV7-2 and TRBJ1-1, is GAGVSQSPSNKVTEKGKDVELRCDPISGHTALYWYRQSLGQGLEFLIYFQGNSAPDKSGLPSDRFSAERTGGSVSTLTIQRTQQEDSAVYLCASSSRGGVNTEAFFGQGTRLTVV.

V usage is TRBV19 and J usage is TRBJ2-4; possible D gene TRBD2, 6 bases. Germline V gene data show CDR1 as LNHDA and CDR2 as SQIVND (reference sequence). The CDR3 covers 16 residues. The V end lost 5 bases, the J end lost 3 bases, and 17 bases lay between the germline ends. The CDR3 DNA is TGTGCCAGTAGTCTTGGGACTCTTTCGGGCAAAAACATTCAGTACTTC. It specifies CASSLGTLSGKNIQYF.

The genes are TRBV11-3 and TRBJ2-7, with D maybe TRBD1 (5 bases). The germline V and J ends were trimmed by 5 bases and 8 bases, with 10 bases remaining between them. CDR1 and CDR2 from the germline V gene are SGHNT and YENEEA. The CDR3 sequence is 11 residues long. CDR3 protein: CASSQGGQQYF. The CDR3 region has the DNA TGTGCCAGCAGCCAGGGTGGCCAGCAGTACTTC.